This T cell receptor beta chain was documented in a study of blood T cells in healthy people across ages. This clonotype was picked up a small number of times. For the second PCR, which ran for about 6 to 11 cycles, a sample-barcoded 5' primer and a J-beta primer mix were used. TCRdb analysed the 5' RACE reads with MiXCR anew, one entry per CDR3 protein. The sample contains under 2 million distinct CDR3 sequences, 30% to 35% of which appear only once. This TCR was sampled from a woman in her 30s in good health. The material sequenced was blood.

The CDR3 here is CSAQGGEWDYGYTF. In nucleotides, the CDR3 is TGCAGTGCCCAGGGGGGTGAATGGGACTATGGCTACACCTTC. The rearrangement joins TRBV20-1 to TRBJ1-2; 7 nucleotides line up with TRBD1. The CDR3 is 14 residues long. Germline V lookup: CDR1 DFQATT, CDR2 SNEGSKA (reference sequence). V trimming: 6 bases; J trimming: 3 bases; junction bases outside the gene matches: 10.